What follows describes a single TCR beta chain. Its antigen is unknown. The data derive from a study of Tregs in tolerant kidney transplant recipients. The nonmyeloablative bone marrow transplants came from related graft donors, with transient mixed chimerism. Regarding the study as a whole: This study did not directly address biological reproducibility.

Only in-frame clones appear in the TCRdb table, and some are missing; sequencing was by immunoSEQ multiplex PCR. This table has about 52,000 clones, over 80% appearing once. Trimming took 5 bases from V and 0 from J, leaving 19 bases between them. CDR1 LNHNV and CDR2 YYDKDF come from the germline V gene (reference sequence). The CDR3 is 17 residues long. The TCR was taken from a human patient who received a combined kidney and bone marrow transplant. Some T cells may be provided by the graft donor. J is TRBJ1-1 and V is TRBV15; TRBD1 might be the D (5 bases). Sequencing was performed on CD8+ T cells from blood (PBMCs), taken 24 months after the transplant. In nucleotides, the CDR3 is TGTGCCACCAGCGGAAAGACAGTTGGCTATATGAACACTGAAGCTTTCTTT. The encoded protein is CATSGKTVGYMNTEAFF.